Listed here are 18 T cell receptor beta chains from one sample, sequenced in a study of blood T cell repertoires in COVID-19. The protocol was immunoSEQ multiplex PCR, while the TCRdb copy is restricted to in-frame clones and leaves out a portion. The sample has about 200,000 clones, approximately 85% seen once. Sequences were obtained from peripheral blood. Receptors originate from a woman of 80 years or more with acute or convalescent COVID-19.

The chain couples TRBV28 to TRBJ1-2; D might be TRBD1 (5 bases). Trimming removed 10 bases from V and 8 bases from J, with 17 bases in between. Looked up from germline, CDR1 is MDHEN and CDR2 is SYDVKM. The CDR3 covers 12 residues. CDR3 loop: CATGTGVEGYTF. CDR3 nucleotide sequence: TGTGCCACCGGGACGGGGGTTGAGGGCTACACCTTC.

This clone was seen a few times. CDR3 sequence (DNA): TGTGCCAGCAGCTTAGGGACAGTCCTTCAGGGCTACACCTTC. It yields the protein CASSLGTVLQGYTF. The chain joins TRBV7-2 to TRBJ1-2, with D possibly TRBD1 on 6 matching bases. V lost 1 base and J lost 8, with 14 bases in between. The CDR3 runs to 14 residues. Germline values: CDR1 SGHTA, CDR2 FQGNSA.

The chain uses TRBV6-1 and TRBJ2-1; TRBD2 might be the D (6 bases). CDR1 MNHNS and CDR2 SASEGT come from the germline V gene. V was pared by 0 bases and J by 0 bases, with 15 bases between. The CDR3 length is 18 residues. The CDR3 loop reads CASSEAGGWASSYNEQFF. CDR3 DNA: TGTGCCAGCAGTGAAGCCGGGGGATGGGCCAGCTCCTACAATGAGCAGTTCTTC.

The rearrangement joins TRBV11-3 to TRBJ2-1; TRBD2 aligns across 14 bases. The V and J ends lost 1 base and 6 bases, in that order; junction bases with no gene match: 2. Germline CDR1 is SGHNT and CDR2 is YENEEA. The CDR3 consists of 16 residues. This CDR3 is CASSLGGTSGSNEQFF. In DNA, the CDR3 is TGTGCCAGCAGCTTAGGAGGGACTAGCGGGAGCAATGAGCAGTTCTTC.

This clone has just a few counts. The chain couples TRBV7-9 to TRBJ1-4, with D perhaps matching TRBD1 (6 bases). The CDR3 has 13 amino acids. Germline CDR1 and CDR2: SEHNR and FQNEAQ (reference sequence). Trimming pared 3 bases from V and 11 bases from J, leaving 13 bases between. CDR3 nucleotides: TGTGCCAGCAGCTTCAGACAGGACGTGAAACTGTTTTTT. Protein product: CASSFRQDVKLFF. Filled out from reference TRBV7-9 and TRBJ1-4, the complete variable domain reads DTGVSQNPRHKITKRGQNVTFRCDPISEHNRLYWYRQTLGQGPEFLTYFQNEAQLEKSRLLSDRFSAERPKGSFSTLEIQRTEQGDSAMYLCASSFRQDVKLFFGSGTQLSVL.

The sample holds one count of this clone. This chain joins TRBV6-6 and TRBJ1-1; D not certain. The V gene's germline CDR1 is MNHNY and CDR2 SVGAGI (reference sequence). The CDR3 spans 13 residues. V lost 6 bases and J lost 4, with 12 bases in between. This CDR3 is CASSPQRGTEAFF. The CDR3, as DNA: TGTGCCAGCAGCCCCCAAAGAGGCACTGAAGCTTTCTTT.

The count of this clone is one. This sequence joins TRBV28 and TRBJ2-4, with 12 bases aligning to TRBD1. The CDR3 totals 14 residues. The V gene's germline CDR1 is MDHEN and CDR2 SYDVKM. With V trimmed by 6 bases and J by 15 bases, 12 bases remained unmatched. The CDR3 sequence: CASSSTGTGGGMYF. The CDR3, as DNA: TGTGCCAGCAGCTCGACCGGGACAGGGGGCGGAATGTACTTC.

The chain uses TRBV6-4 and TRBJ2-7; tentative D call: TRBD2 (6 bases). This CDR3 is built from 16 residues. Trimming took off 3 bases at V and 1 base at J, with 16 bases between the two ends. The germline CDR1 and CDR2 sequences are MRHNA and SNTAGT. CDR3 residues: CASSERWDSTSYEQYF. DNA of the CDR3: TGTGCCAGCAGTGAACGGTGGGACTCTACGTCCTACGAGCAGTACTTC.

Details on this clone: At the DNA level, this CDR3 is encoded by other sequences in the same sample as well. V and J are TRBV5-5 and TRBJ2-7, with TRBD1 identical over 7 bases. The ends lost 0 bases at V and 3 bases at J; junction bases unmatched: 6. The CDR3 runs 15 residues. The germline V gene encodes CDR1 SGHKS and CDR2 YYEKEE (reference sequence). The DNA for the CDR3 is TGTGCCAGCAGCTTGGGGCCAGGGGGTAGCTACGAGCAGTACTTC. Its protein product is CASSLGPGGSYEQYF.

The chain combines TRBV19 with TRBJ1-5, with a possible D match to TRBD1 (6 bases). Germline CDR1 and CDR2: LNHDA and SQIVND (reference sequence). Trimming cost V 6 bases and J 7 bases, with 19 bases left between them. CDR3 length: 15 residues. The CDR3 reads CASSHTGTGEQPQHF. The CDR3 DNA reads TGTGCCAGTAGCCATACAGGGACCGGTGAACAGCCCCAGCATTTT.

This sequence joins TRBV4-1 and TRBJ2-2; TRBD2 matches 11 bases. With 5 bases clipped from V and 5 bases from J, the junction kept 4 bases outside the gene matches. This CDR3 is 15 amino acids long. Germline V gene lookup returns CDR1 MGHRA and CDR2 YSYEKL. The CDR3 loop is CASSWGLAVTGELFF. CDR3 DNA: TGCGCCAGCAGCTGGGGACTAGCGGTGACCGGGGAGCTGTTTTTT.

This clone was detected only a few times. V usage is TRBV5-1 and J usage is TRBJ1-2; TRBD1 is a possible D gene (5 bases). There are 15 residues in the CDR3. V dropped 4 bases and J dropped 3 bases, with 16 bases sitting between them. Germline lookup yields CDR1 SGHRS and CDR2 YFSETQ. CDR3 in DNA: TGCGCCAGCAGCCCGGGGGAGATACTCCACTATGGCTACACCTTC. It encodes CASSPGEILHYGYTF.

The chain is built from TRBV5-1 and TRBJ2-7, with TRBD1 matching 9 bases. With V trimmed by 4 bases and J by 2 bases, 16 bases remained unmatched. CDR3 length equals 18 residues. CDR1 and CDR2 (germline): SGHRS, YFSETQ. The CDR3 bases are TGCGCCAGCAGCCAAGGCCGACGGGACAGGGTTTTTCCCTACGAGCAGTACTTC. It translates to CASSQGRRDRVFPYEQYF.

The chain links TRBV5-4 to TRBJ1-1; D is ambiguous. Trimming stripped 0 bases from V and 3 bases from J, with 9 bases between. Per the germline V gene, CDR1 is SGHNT and CDR2 is YYREEE (reference sequence). The CDR3 has 14 amino acids. CDR3 nucleotides: TGTGCCAGCAGCTTGGATCAGTCCTACACTGAAGCTTTCTTT. Translated: CASSLDQSYTEAFF.

This chain links TRBV9 with TRBJ1-3; D uncertain. Germline V CDR1 and CDR2: SGDLS, YYNGEE. V lost 0 bases and J lost 0, with 7 bases in between. The CDR3 consists of 15 residues. This CDR3 reads CASSVDQDSGNTIYF. The CDR3 DNA is TGTGCCAGCAGCGTAGATCAGGACTCTGGAAACACCATATATTTT.

The genes are TRBV7-2 and TRBJ2-4, with a tentative D call TRBD1 (5 bases). V shed 7 bases and J shed 4 bases, with 8 bases lying between them. The V gene's germline CDR1 is SGHTA and CDR2 FQGNSA. There are 12 residues in the CDR3. The CDR3 here is CASTDRKNIQYF. CDR3 coding DNA: TGTGCCAGCACCGACAGAAAAAACATTCAGTACTTC.

For the CDR3, the DNA is TGTGCGGGTTCTATCGGGAGCAATCAGCCCCAGCATTTT. The encoded protein is CAGSIGSNQPQHF. The J gene is TRBJ1-5, the V gene TRBV30, with D unclear. Looked up from germline, CDR1 is GTSNPN and CDR2 is SVGIG (reference sequence). The CDR3 loop spans 13 amino acids. The whole variable domain, remainder taken from reference TRBV30 and TRBJ1-5, is SQTIHQWPATLVQPVGSPLSLECTVEGTSNPNLYWYRQAAGRGLQLLFYSVGIGQISSEVPQNLSASRPQDRQFILSSKKLLLSDSGFYLCAGSIGSNQPQHFGDGTRLSIL.

In this sample, this clone turned up once. The chain joins TRBV6-2 or TRBV6-3 to TRBJ1-1; TRBD1 matches at 10 bases. J gave up 1 base and V 5 bases, and 4 bases lay outside the gene matches. The CDR3 is made up of 15 amino acids. Germline V lookup: CDR1 MNHEY, CDR2 SVGEGT. Written as DNA, the CDR3 is TGTGCCAGCAGTGACAGGGGGCCAAGGAACACTGAAGCTTTCTTT. It translates to CASSDRGPRNTEAFF.